One and the same sample provided the 31 T cell receptor beta chains below, sequenced in a study of blood T cells in healthy people across ages. Then a second PCR, running roughly 7 to 11 cycles, was carried out with a sample-barcoded 5' primer and a J-beta primer mix. One entry per CDR3 protein results from TCRdb running MiXCR on the 5' RACE reads. The data hold around 970,000 distinct CDR3 sequences, with around 54% observed a single time. The sequencing sample was made of blood. The receptors were sampled from a woman aged 60-75 years in good health.

This clonotype was picked up a small number of times. CDR3 residues: CSARPPRVSYEQYF. The CDR3 region has the DNA TGCAGTGCTCGACCACCCAGGGTCTCCTACGAGCAGTACTTC. J is TRBJ2-7 and V is TRBV20-1; a weak D match, TRBD1 (5 bases). V lost 5 bases and J 0 bases, leaving 14 bases between the germline ends. In germline, CDR1 is DFQATT, CDR2 SNEGSKA (reference sequence). CDR3 length equals 14 residues.

CDR3 sequence reads: CSVEFLAGYEQYF. CDR3 bases: TGCAGCGTTGAATTCCTAGCCGGGTACGAGCAGTACTTC. The J gene is TRBJ2-7, the V gene TRBV29-1; D possibly corresponds to TRBD2 (5 bases). The V and J ends lost 2 bases and 4 bases respectively, with 12 bases between them. Germline V CDR1 and CDR2: SQVTM, ANQGSEA. There are 13 residues in the CDR3.

A note on this clonotype: A read error may explain this, as a much larger clone is one base away. The chain is built from TRBV20-1 and TRBJ2-5; D gene uncertain. The CDR3 is 13 residues long. Germline CDR1 is DFQATT and CDR2 is SNEGSKA (reference sequence). Trimming removed 2 bases at V and 11 bases at J, with 18 bases between. DNA for the CDR3: TGCAGTGCTAGACCCACAACCCACAATGAGCAGTACTTC. This encodes CSARPTTHNEQYF.

The chain combines TRBV7-8 with TRBJ2-7, with D possibly being TRBD1 or TRBD2 (5 bases each). This CDR3 has 15 residues. CDR1 and CDR2 (germline): SGHVS, FQNEAQ. Trimming removed 3 bases at V and 2 bases at J, with 14 bases between. The CDR3 bases are TGTGCCAGCAGCTTGGGGGAAGGCCTGACCTACGAGCAGTACTTC. Translating it yields CASSLGEGLTYEQYF.

The DNA for the CDR3 is TGTGCCAGCAGCCCCGGGGGGGATCACATTCAGTACTTC. It codes for CASSPGGDHIQYF. The rearrangement uses TRBV12-3 or TRBV12-4 and TRBJ2-4; TRBD2 aligns across 8 bases. This CDR3 is 13 amino acids long. Trimming at V came to 6 bases and at J to 8 bases, leaving 6 bases not matched to a gene.

The chain carries TRBV3-1 and TRBJ2-7; D ambiguous. Trimming removed 0 bases from V and 1 base from J, with 10 bases in between. This CDR3 spans 15 amino acids. CDR1 and CDR2 from the germline V gene are LGHDT and YNNKEL (reference sequence). This CDR3 is CASSQEPGYSYEQYF. As DNA, the CDR3 is TGTGCCAGCAGCCAAGAGCCAGGATATTCCTACGAGCAGTACTTC.

The gene calls are TRBV10-2 and TRBJ2-1; TRBD2 is a possible D gene (7 bases). The CDR3 spans 14 residues. Germline values: CDR1 WSHSY, CDR2 SAAADI. Trimming took 3 bases from V and 7 from J, leaving 13 bases between them. The CDR3 here is CASSERGGWNEQFF. CDR3 DNA: TGCGCCAGCAGTGAAAGGGGGGGTTGGAATGAGCAGTTCTTC.

The chain is built from TRBV28 and TRBJ2-1, with 7 positions matching TRBD2. V was clipped by 3 bases and J by 5 bases; unmatched bases: 10. This CDR3 region has 16 residues. Germline loops: CDR1 MDHEN, CDR2 SYDVKM. DNA of the CDR3: TGTGCCAGCAGTTTCCTCAGCGCGGGAGTTCACAATGAGCAGTTCTTC. It yields the protein CASSFLSAGVHNEQFF.

This clonotype was observed a few times. The V gene is TRBV5-1, the J gene TRBJ2-4; 8 nucleotides agree with TRBD2. Losses at the gene ends were 3 bases for V and 0 bases for J; bases not matched to a gene: 17. The length of the CDR3 is 20 residues. Germline CDR1 is SGHRS and CDR2 is YFSETQ. The CDR3 DNA reads as TGCGCCAGCAGCTCTGGACTAGCCTGGAACCCGGTATCAGCCAAAAACATTCAGTACTTC. Encoded protein: CASSSGLAWNPVSAKNIQYF.

This clonotype turned up a few times. The gene calls are TRBV29-1 and TRBJ2-3; 8 bases line up with TRBD2. The J segment lost 4 bases and the V segment lost 7 bases, leaving 10 bases of the junction unmatched. The CDR3 has 14 residues. Germline V gives CDR1 SQVTM, CDR2 ANQGSEA. The CDR3 spells CSAEGAGGADTQYF. The CDR3 coding sequence is TGCAGCGCCGAGGGCGCGGGAGGCGCAGATACGCAGTATTTT.

This clonotype has more than one count but fewer than ten. V gene TRBV7-6 combines with J gene TRBJ2-7; TRBD2 aligns across 7 bases. CDR1 and CDR2 (germline): SGHVS, FNYEAQ. This CDR3 region has 14 residues. V dropped 1 base and J dropped 7; count of bases not matched to a gene: 7. The CDR3 here is CASSLVAGVSEQYF. The DNA for the CDR3 is TGTGCCAGCAGCTTAGTTGCGGGAGTAAGTGAGCAGTACTTC.

The chain couples TRBV28 to TRBJ2-7; 10 nucleotides match TRBD2. This CDR3 has 19 residues. V shed 3 bases, J shed 0 bases, and the junction held 14 bases outside the gene matches. Germline V CDR1 and CDR2: MDHEN, SYDVKM. The CDR3 reads CASSFRLVAGGGTSYEQYF. CDR3 nucleotides: TGTGCCAGCAGTTTTCGTTTGGTAGCGGGAGGTGGTACCTCCTACGAGCAGTACTTC.

The rearrangement links TRBV7-2 to TRBJ1-5; no clear D gene. The CDR3 has 15 residues. Germline CDR1 is SGHTA and CDR2 is FQGNSA. V was clipped by 3 bases and J by 4 bases, with 13 bases between them. In nucleotides, the CDR3 is TGTGCCAGCAGCTTTACTCGGGGAATAAATCAGCCCCAGCATTTT. Residues: CASSFTRGINQPQHF.

Worth noting for this clonotype: The junction does not match germline at one end; this may be a read error. The chain is built from TRBV6-2 or TRBV6-3 and TRBJ2-7; 12 bases match TRBD2. CDR3 size: 17 residues. Germline values: CDR1 MNHEY, CDR2 SVGEGT. CDR3 bases: TGTGCCAGCAGTTATCCGACTAGCGGGAGATACTCCTACGAGCGGTACTTC. It codes for CASSYPTSGRYSYERYF.

The chain recombines TRBV9 with TRBJ1-4; TRBD1 aligns across 10 bases. Germline V gene sequence: CDR1 SGDLS, CDR2 YYNGEE. V gave up 3 bases and J gave up 7 bases; unmatched junction bases: 6. The CDR3 runs 15 residues. CDR3: CASSGGTGDVEKLFF. Here the CDR3 DNA reads TGTGCCAGCAGCGGAGGGACAGGGGACGTTGAAAAACTGTTTTTT.

V gene TRBV29-1 combines with J gene TRBJ2-1, with 12 bases aligning to TRBD2. The CDR3 runs 13 residues. Germline V CDR1 and CDR2: SQVTM, ANQGSEA. V lost 3 bases and J lost 7; bases outside the gene matches: 1. The CDR3 DNA sequence: TGCAGCGTTGATACTAGCGGGAGGAATGAGCAGTTCTTC. Amino acids: CSVDTSGRNEQFF.

This clonotype was seen only a few times. The chain links TRBV20-1 to TRBJ2-7; a weak D match, TRBD2 (6 bases). The closer fit of TRBJ2-5 to the DNA end suggests the J call may be wrong. Looked up from germline, CDR1 is DFQATT and CDR2 is SNEGSKA (reference sequence). The CDR3 covers 11 residues. The CDR3 region is CSAASEETQYF. The CDR3 nucleotides are TGCAGTGCAGCTAGCGAAGAGACCCAGTACTTC.

The rearrangement uses TRBV6-6 and TRBJ2-1; D remains unclear. With 0 bases removed from V and 2 bases from J, the gap between germline ends came to 8 bases. Germline CDR1 is MNHNY and CDR2 is SVGAGI (reference sequence). The CDR3 loop spans 15 amino acids. The CDR3 loop is CASSYSTGPYNEQFF. Written as DNA, the CDR3 is TGTGCCAGCAGTTACTCGACGGGCCCCTACAATGAGCAGTTCTTC.

The chain is built from TRBV5-5 and TRBJ2-1; 9 bases match TRBD2. The CDR3 runs 14 residues. J was trimmed by 9 bases and V by 0 bases; bases with no gene match: 4. Germline CDR1 SGHKS, CDR2 YYEKEE (reference sequence). The CDR3 loop reads CASSLVSGSCEQFF. CDR3 nucleotides: TGTGCCAGCAGCTTGGTTAGCGGGAGTTGTGAGCAGTTCTTC.

The rearrangement joins TRBV5-1 to TRBJ2-7; the D is unclear. Germline CDR1 and CDR2: SGHRS and YFSETQ. This CDR3 comprises 14 residues. V was clipped by 4 bases and J by 5 bases, with 16 bases between them. The CDR3 bases are TGCGCCAGCAGCCGGCTATCAACGATCGACGAGCAGTACTTC. This translates into CASSRLSTIDEQYF. Full variable domain (remainder filled in from reference TRBV5-1 and TRBJ2-7): KAGVTQTPRYLIKTRGQQVTLSCSPISGHRSVSWYQQTPGQGLQFLFEYFSETQRNKGNFPGRFSGRQFSNSRSEMNVSTLELGDSALYLCASSRLSTIDEQYFGPGTRLTVT.

This chain uses TRBV20-1 with TRBJ2-5, with TRBD2 matching over 10 bases. The CDR3 contains 16 residues. J lost 11 bases, V lost 4 bases, and 19 bases had no gene match. In germline, CDR1 is DFQATT, CDR2 SNEGSKA (reference sequence). The CDR3 region has the DNA TGCAGTGCTAAATTGACGGGACTAGCGCGATACAATGAGCAGTACTTC. Its translation: CSAKLTGLARYNEQYF.

This rearrangement joins TRBV20-1 to TRBJ2-1; the D is unclear. Deletions cut 5 bases from V and 9 bases from J, with 14 bases between. CDR3 size: 12 residues. CDR1 is DFQATT, CDR2 SNEGSKA, per germline (reference sequence). CDR3 DNA: TGCAGTGCTGACCGACCCCGCGGTGAGCAGTTCTTC. It is translated as CSADRPRGEQFF.

This rearrangement joins TRBV11-2 to TRBJ1-1; D unresolved. This CDR3 is 14 amino acids long. Trimming shortened V by 6 bases and J by 0 bases, and 11 bases separated the two germline ends. The germline V gene has CDR1 SGHAT and CDR2 FQNNGV. The CDR3: CASREVGLNTEAFF. The CDR3 region has the DNA TGTGCCAGCAGAGAGGTCGGCCTGAACACTGAAGCTTTCTTT.

V and J are TRBV28 and TRBJ2-1, with D perhaps TRBD2 (6 bases). This CDR3 is 16 amino acids long. V gave up 2 bases and J gave up 8 bases, with 19 bases separating them. In germline, CDR1 is MDHEN, CDR2 SYDVKM. The CDR3 DNA reads TGTGCCAGCAGTTTAGGAGGACTACTCAGAGGGCATGAGCAGTTCTTC. This sequence encodes CASSLGGLLRGHEQFF.

The chain uses TRBV4-3 and TRBJ2-7, with 9 nucleotides matching TRBD2. The V and J ends lost 4 bases and 0 bases, in that order; junction bases with no gene match: 7. CDR1 is LGHNA and CDR2 is YSLEER in the germline V gene. This CDR3 region has 16 residues. In DNA form, the CDR3 reads TGCGCCAGCAGCCCGGGACTAGCTGACAGCTCCTACGAGCAGTACTTC. Its translation is CASSPGLADSSYEQYF.

The genes are TRBV6-5 and TRBJ2-7; 7 bases fit TRBD1. Germline loops: CDR1 MNHEY, CDR2 SVGAGI. The junction had 4 bases not matched to a gene; V was cut back by 0 bases and J by 2 bases. The CDR3 contains 15 residues. CDR3 amino acids: CASSYSATGTYEQYF. The CDR3, as DNA: TGTGCCAGCAGTTACTCCGCGACAGGGACCTACGAGCAGTACTTC.

In its sample, this clonotype was seen a few times. This rearrangement joins TRBV5-5 to TRBJ2-5; D remains ambiguous. The CDR3 is 13 amino acids. CDR1 and CDR2 (germline): SGHKS, YYEKEE (reference sequence). Trimming removed 0 bases at V and 4 bases at J, with 7 bases between. The CDR3, as DNA: TGTGCCAGCAGCTTGGATGTCGGAGAGACCCAGTACTTC. Protein product: CASSLDVGETQYF.

This clonotype has more than one count but fewer than ten. The CDR3 DNA reads TGCAGTGCCCAACGACAGGGTTCCTCCAAAAACATTCAGTACTTC. Protein product: CSAQRQGSSKNIQYF. This chain connects TRBV20-1 to TRBJ2-4; TRBD1 matches 7 bases. This CDR3 comprises 15 residues. J gave up 2 bases and V 6 bases, and 10 bases lay outside the gene matches. Germline CDR1 and CDR2: DFQATT and SNEGSKA (reference sequence).

This clonotype was seen many times. V is TRBV4-3 and J is TRBJ2-1; D tentatively fits TRBD1 or TRBD2 (5 bases each). The germline gives CDR1 LGHNA, CDR2 YSLEER. The length of the CDR3 is 16 residues. Deletions cut 2 bases from V and 9 bases from J, with 20 bases between. In nucleotides, the CDR3 is TGCGCCAGCAGCCAACCCGGGACCCCCTTGGGGAGTGAGCAGTTCTTC. It translates to CASSQPGTPLGSEQFF.

This clonotype was seen repeatedly, ten times or more. The rearrangement joins TRBV12-3 or TRBV12-4 to TRBJ2-3; 8 bases line up with TRBD1. Trimming took 6 bases from V and 14 from J; bases not matched to a gene: 16. The CDR3 runs 14 residues. For the CDR3, the DNA is TGTGCCAGCAGCGGAAACGGACAGGGCCTCCCCGGGTATTTT. This sequence encodes CASSGNGQGLPGYF.

V usage is TRBV20-1 and J usage is TRBJ2-1; D is perhaps TRBD2 (5 bases). Per germline, CDR1 DFQATT and CDR2 SNEGSKA (reference sequence). The length of the CDR3 is 13 residues. With 4 bases removed from V and 1 base from J, the gap between germline ends came to 8 bases. CDR3 amino acids: CSAKSGSYNEQFF. For the CDR3, the DNA is TGCAGTGCTAAAAGCGGATCCTACAATGAGCAGTTCTTC.